This T cell receptor (beta chain) is drawn from a study of cytomegalovirus exposure and HLA in healthy donors. Study-level results: Highest at DRB1 and lowest at HLA-C, TCR association rates differed among HLA loci in a later analysis.

This PCR relied on a set of 60 Vbeta primers and 13 Jbeta primers. Study processing details: An analysis that came later counted 80 million or so unique TCR beta chains, some 11 million shared. Some clones are missing from TCRdb's copy, which holds only in-frame ones; the method was immunoSEQ multiplex PCR. V, J and clone size derive from that table, while D and trimming were established from the DNA sequence. The sample yields fewer than 250,000 clones, about 84% seen once. Of note for this clone: Its target is unknown.

Germline CDR1 reads SNHLY; CDR2 reads FYNNEI. Trimming removed 6 bases at V and 6 bases at J, with 8 bases between. The CDR3 spans 12 residues. This receptor was obtained from a woman in her 30s in good health and CMV-seropositive. V gene TRBV2 combines with J gene TRBJ2-2, with D perhaps TRBD2 (5 bases). The source material was PBMCs. For the CDR3, the DNA is TGTGCCAGCAGACTAGGCCCCGGGGAGCTGTTTTTT. Protein: CASRLGPGELFF.